This T cell receptor beta chain derives from a study of T cell responses to AZD1222 COVID-19 vaccine. Whole-study results and caveats: Regions 160-218 and 743-854 held dominance among vaccine-associated CD4 TCRs, which spanned spike. Donors were mostly white British, more females; clonal diversity possibly underestimated.

As for this clone: The antigen is unknown.

TCRdb keeps only in-frame clones here, not all; method: immunoSEQ multiplex PCR. The table has under 95,000 clones, approximately 83% seen once; the top ten hold about 10%. Between the trimmed V and J ends, which lost 6 bases and 5 bases, there was a span of 14 bases. The CDR3 has 13 residues. The germline V gene encodes CDR1 SGHRS and CDR2 YFSETQ. The clonotype comes from an adult who received the AZD1222 COVID-19 vaccine. The chain carries TRBV5-1 and TRBJ2-5; a weak D match, TRBD1 (6 bases). The specimen was peripheral blood, collected 28 days after the second AZD1222 dose. The CDR3 nucleotides are TGCGCCAGCACCAGGGGAGAGGGGGAGACCCAGTACTTC. Residues: CASTRGEGETQYF.